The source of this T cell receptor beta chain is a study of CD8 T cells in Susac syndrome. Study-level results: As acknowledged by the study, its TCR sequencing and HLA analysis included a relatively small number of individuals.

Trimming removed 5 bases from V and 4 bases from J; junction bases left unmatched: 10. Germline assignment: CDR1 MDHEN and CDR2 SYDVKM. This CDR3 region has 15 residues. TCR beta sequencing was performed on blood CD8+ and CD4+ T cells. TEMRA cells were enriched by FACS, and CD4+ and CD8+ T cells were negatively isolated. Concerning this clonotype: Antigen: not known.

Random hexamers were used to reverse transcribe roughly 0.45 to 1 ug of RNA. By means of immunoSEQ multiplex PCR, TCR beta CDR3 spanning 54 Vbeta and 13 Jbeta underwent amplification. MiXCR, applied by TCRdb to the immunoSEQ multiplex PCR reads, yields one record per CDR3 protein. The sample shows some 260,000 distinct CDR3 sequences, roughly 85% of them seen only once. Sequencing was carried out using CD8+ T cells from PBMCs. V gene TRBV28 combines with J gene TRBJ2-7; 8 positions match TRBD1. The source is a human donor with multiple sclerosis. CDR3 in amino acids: CASSPFRDRIYEQYF. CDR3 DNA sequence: TGTGCCAGCAGTCCCTTTCGGGACAGGATTTACGAGCAGTACTTC. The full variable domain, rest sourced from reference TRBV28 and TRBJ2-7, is DVKVTQSSRYLVKRTGEKVFLECVQDMDHENMFWYRQDPGLGLRLIYFSYDVKMKEKGDIPEGYSVSREKKERFSLILESASTNQTSMYLCASSPFRDRIYEQYFGPGTRLTVT.